These T cell receptor beta chains were read from a single sample in a study of CD8 T cells in Susac syndrome. TCRdb called the immunoSEQ multiplex PCR reads again in MiXCR, with one record for every CDR3 protein. Of about 300,000 distinct CDR3 sequences listed, 70% to 90% are singletons. Sequencing used CD8+ T cells from PBMCs. The receptors derive from a human donor with multiple sclerosis. The CDR3 runs from the conserved cysteine through the conserved F or W. Each record gives: clone size, D gene, J gene, V gene, CDR3 protein, CDR3 DNA. A D gene is named only where the DNA matches it firmly. Clone size is shown for a subset of rows, as once, few, many or a class of expanded clone.

>.|.|TRBJ2-7|TRBV20-1
CSARDYSPTPYEQYF
TGCAGTGCTAGAGATTACTCCCCCACACCCTACGAGCAGTACTTC
>.|.|TRBJ1-1|TRBV7-2
CASSLGLGVNTEAFF
TGTGCCAGCAGCTTAGGTTTGGGGGTGAACACTGAGGCTTTCTTT
>.|.|TRBJ2-7|TRBV11-2
CASSLGQGRTASSYEQYF
TGTGCCAGCAGCTTAGGTCAAGGTAGGACGGCCAGCTCCTACGAGCAGTACTTC
>.|.|TRBJ2-2|TRBV19
CASSIGLHTGELFF
TGTGCCAGTAGTATAGGACTCCACACCGGGGAGCTGTTTTTT
>.|TRBD1|TRBJ2-7|TRBV5-1
CASSSGQGAGYEQYF
TGCGCCAGCAGCTCTGGACAGGGGGCCGGCTACGAGCAGTACTTC
>.|TRBD1|TRBJ2-5|TRBV5-5
CASSLGQGVRPYF
TGTGCCAGCAGCCTGGGACAGGGGGTTCGACCGTACTTC
>.|TRBD1|TRBJ2-2|TRBV19
CASSILSTRQGVSGELFF
TGTGCCAGTAGTATACTTTCCACCAGACAGGGGGTATCCGGGGAGCTGTTTTTT
>.|.|TRBJ1-2|TRBV6-6
CASSYTQGEGYTF
TGTGCCAGCAGTTACACACAGGGAGAAGGCTACACCTTC
>.|TRBD2|TRBJ2-1|TRBV20-1
CSARVPTTSWTYNEQFF
TGCAGTGCTAGAGTCCCGACGACTAGCTGGACCTACAATGAGCAGTTCTTC
>.|.|TRBJ2-7|TRBV20-1
CSASVGNTYEQYF
TGCAGTGCTAGTGTCGGCAACACCTACGAGCAGTACTTC
>.|TRBD1|TRBJ2-2|TRBV4-1
CASSQDRSQGAGGELFF
TGCGCCAGCAGCCAAGATCGTAGCCAGGGGGCAGGCGGGGAGCTGTTTTTT
>.|.|TRBJ2-7|TRBV30
CAWDTAGTQYF
TGTGCCTGGGATACCGCGGGAACTCAGTACTTC
>few|.|TRBJ2-7|TRBV19
CATSDTPGYEQYF
TGTGCCACTTCGGACACGCCGGGGTACGAGCAGTACTTC
>.|.|TRBJ2-4|TRBV4-3
CASSQDPGPKNIQYF
TGCGCCAGCAGCCAAGATCCCGGGCCCAAAAACATTCAGTACTTC
>.|TRBD2|TRBJ2-1|TRBV18
CASSPEWLAGEDEQFF
TGTGCCAGCTCACCTGAATGGCTAGCGGGAGAGGATGAGCAGTTCTTC
>.|TRBD2|TRBJ2-1|TRBV9
CASSVAWTSGSSYNEQFF
TGTGCCAGCAGCGTAGCTTGGACTAGCGGGAGTTCCTACAATGAGCAGTTCTTC
>.|.|TRBJ2-3|TRBV4-3
CASSQDKGPDTQYF
TGCGCCAGCAGCCAAGATAAGGGACCAGATACGCAGTATTTT
>.|.|TRBJ2-1|TRBV27
CASSPPGARQFF
TGTGCCAGCAGTCCGCCAGGGGCCAGGCAGTTCTTC
>.|.|TRBJ2-1|TRBV21-1
CASSKDQSAPEGDEQFF
TGTGCCAGCAGCAAAGATCAGAGCGCCCCTGAGGGCGATGAGCAGTTCTTC
>.|.|TRBJ1-1|TRBV19
CASSIAETRTEAFF
TGTGCCAGTAGTATTGCCGAAACGCGGACTGAAGCTTTCTTT
>.|.|TRBJ2-3|TRBV10-2
CASSEPWITSFSTDTQYF
TGCGCCAGCAGTGAGCCCTGGATCACTAGCTTTAGCACAGATACGCAGTATTTT
>.|TRBD1|TRBJ2-2|TRBV24-1
CATSAAEGQGNTGELFF
TGTGCCACCAGTGCCGCGGAGGGACAGGGGAACACCGGGGAGCTGTTTTTT
>.|TRBD1|TRBJ2-7|TRBV7-6
CASSLWGQGYEQYF
TGTGCCAGCAGCTTATGGGGACAGGGTTACGAGCAGTACTTC
>.|TRBD2|TRBJ2-1|TRBV12-3/TRBV12-4
CASSLKRLAGVFPYNEQFF
TGTGCCAGCAGTTTAAAAAGGCTAGCGGGAGTATTCCCCTACAATGAGCAGTTCTTC
>few|.|TRBJ2-7|TRBV20-1
CSARGGYEQYF
TGCAGTGCTAGGGGAGGTTACGAGCAGTACTTC
>.|.|TRBJ2-3|TRBV7-9
CASSSLSGGTDTQYF
TGTGCCAGCAGCTCCCTTAGCGGAGGCACAGATACGCAGTATTTT
>.|TRBD1|TRBJ2-1|TRBV6-5
CASSSQDRENEQFF
TGTGCCAGCAGTTCCCAGGACAGGGAAAATGAGCAGTTCTTC
>few|.|TRBJ1-1|TRBV6-2/TRBV6-3
CASSYDRLPEAFF
TGTGCCAGCAGTTACGACAGGTTACCTGAAGCTTTCTTT
>once|.|TRBJ1-2|TRBV24-1
CATSDAGTSYYGYTF
TGTGCCACCAGTGATGCCGGGACATCATACTATGGCTACACCTTC
>.|.|TRBJ2-3|TRBV28
CASSSEPSSRTAGIPDTQYF
TGTGCCAGCAGTTCCGAGCCTAGTTCCAGGACAGCGGGCATACCAGATACGCAGTATTTT
>.|.|TRBJ2-1|TRBV27
CASSILGLNNEQFF
TGTGCCAGCAGTATACTGGGACTTAACAATGAGCAGTTCTTC
>.|.|TRBJ1-1|TRBV7-2
CASSLVSLNTEAFF
TGTGCCAGCAGCTTAGTCAGCCTGAACACTGAAGCTTTCTTT
>.|.|TRBJ1-1|TRBV27
CASSFGGYTEAFF
TGTGCCAGCAGTTTCGGAGGGTACACTGAAGCTTTCTTT
>.|.|TRBJ1-1|TRBV4-1
CASSQVIGNTEAFF
TGCGCCAGCAGCCAAGTTATAGGGAACACTGAAGCTTTCTTT
>.|.|TRBJ2-3|TRBV30
CAWSLTSTDTQYF
TGTGCCTGGAGTCTCACATCCACCGATACGCAGTATTTT
>.|.|TRBJ2-7|TRBV5-6
CASSLPDVRSYEQYF
TGTGCCAGCAGCTTGCCGGACGTAAGGTCCTACGAGCAGTACTTC
>.|.|TRBJ2-2|TRBV30
CAWRAGKLTGELFF
TGTGCCTGGAGGGCAGGGAAACTCACCGGGGAGCTGTTTTTT
>.|TRBD1|TRBJ1-2|TRBV7-9
CASSSGTGVFYGYTF
TGTGCCAGCAGCTCCGGGACAGGGGTTTTCTATGGCTACACCTTC
>.|.|TRBJ2-3|TRBV15
CATEGDITDTQYF
TGTGCCACCGAGGGCGACATTACAGATACGCAGTATTTT
>.|.|TRBJ2-1|TRBV4-3
CASSPHTGLPSPYNEQFF
TGCGCCAGCAGCCCCCATACCGGACTGCCTTCACCCTACAATGAGCAGTTCTTC
>few|.|TRBJ2-7|TRBV20-1
CSATGGVPLYEQYF
TGCAGTGCTACCGGCGGGGTTCCTCTCTACGAGCAGTACTTC
>once|TRBD2|TRBJ2-7|TRBV27
CASSLWGSGGEQYF
TGTGCCAGCAGTTTATGGGGTAGCGGGGGCGAGCAGTACTTC
>.|.|TRBJ2-7|TRBV29-1
CSVSLIKSQGTYAYEQYF
TGCAGCGTATCCTTAATAAAAAGCCAGGGGACCTACGCCTACGAGCAGTACTTC
>.|TRBD2|TRBJ2-7|TRBV27
CASTSGLAATYEQYF
TGTGCCAGCACCTCGGGACTAGCGGCGACCTACGAGCAGTACTTC
>.|.|TRBJ1-1|TRBV30
CAWSPTGRALVF
TGTGCCTGGAGCCCCACCGGCAGGGCATTGGTCTTT